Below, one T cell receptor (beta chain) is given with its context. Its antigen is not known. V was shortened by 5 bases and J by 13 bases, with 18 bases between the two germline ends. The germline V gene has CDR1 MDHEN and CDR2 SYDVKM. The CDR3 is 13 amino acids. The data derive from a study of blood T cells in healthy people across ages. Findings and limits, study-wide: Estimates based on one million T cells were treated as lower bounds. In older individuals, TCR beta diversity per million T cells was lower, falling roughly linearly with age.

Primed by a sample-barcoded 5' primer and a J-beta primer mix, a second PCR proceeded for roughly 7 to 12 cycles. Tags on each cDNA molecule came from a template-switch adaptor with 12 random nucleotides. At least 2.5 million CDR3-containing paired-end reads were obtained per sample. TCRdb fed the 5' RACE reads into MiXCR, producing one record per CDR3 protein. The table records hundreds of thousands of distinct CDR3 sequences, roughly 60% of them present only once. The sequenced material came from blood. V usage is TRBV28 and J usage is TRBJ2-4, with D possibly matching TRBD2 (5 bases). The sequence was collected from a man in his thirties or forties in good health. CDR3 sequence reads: CASSPAGYGVQYF. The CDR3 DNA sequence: TGTGCCAGCAGTCCCGCCGGTTACGGGGTGCAGTACTTC.